This TCR delta chain was sequenced in a study of in vitro expanded adult blood gammadelta T cells (dated by TCRdb to the early 2020s). Looking at the study overall: Among T cells, the purity of sorted Vgamma9Vdelta2 cells was between 94.4% and 100%. The study compared the TCR repertoire of Vgamma9Vdelta2 T cells expanded in vitro with a mistletoe-extract drug against those expanded with HMBPP or zoledronate. For every donor, cells were stimulated separately with HMBPP, zoledronate or AbnobaViscum P, and the TRG and TRD CDR3 repertoires from each condition were sequenced. A few subjects were included in the TCR repertoire analysis.

In light of the paper, this sample's treatment or condition label describes: microbial phosphoantigen (E)-4-hydroxy-3-methyl-but-2-enyl pyrophosphate, around 9.1 nM. Following expansion, live CD3+ TCRgammadelta+ Vgamma9+ Vdelta2+ T cells were FACS-sorted using a FACS Aria III. PBMC were pulsed for one day with around 9 nM HMBPP, then washed three times before expansion. Expansion of the cultures lasted around 15 days, and IL-2 was replenished every 3 to 4 days. Once the one-day stimulant pulse was over, the cells were washed three times and then cultured in medium that contained approximately 100 U/mL IL-2. Before culture, peripheral blood mononuclear cells were isolated by Lymphoprep gradient centrifugation and frozen in liquid nitrogen. The CDR3 runs 14 amino acids, cysteine and phenylalanine included. Of the read, only the CDR3 DNA is kept; its 42 bases are in frame from base 1. A distance of 13 bases separates the germline ends of V and J, which lose 0 bases and 6 bases respectively. As encoded in the germline V gene, CDR1 is GEAIGNYY while CDR2 is EKD.

Findings and caveats that apply to the study as a whole: CDR3 length, diversity and J usage of AbnobaViscum P-expanded Vgamma9Vdelta2 repertoires were found to be similar to those of HMBPP- and zoledronate-expanded repertoires, which suggested a polyclonal response. Most of the top TRGV9 CDR3 clonotypes were public, as they were shared across donors and across all three stimulation conditions. The TRDV2 repertoire shared between treatments was found to be private to each donor, and TRD repertoires were clustered by subject rather than by stimulant in multidimensional scaling. All repertoires were derived from in vitro expanded cultures of healthy donor cells rather than from mistletoe-treated patients.

This clone is identified as large (0.1 to 1%). What this receptor recognizes is not known. Base qualities were left out, and no much larger clone turns up one base away. Other DNA variants within this sample encode the same CDR3. Library construction relied on 5' RACE. RNA was extracted from about 10,000 sorted cells per sample using the RNeasy Micro Kit. Libraries were prepared using template-switch reverse transcription and then PCR amplification of the CDR3gamma and CDR3delta regions. Amplicons were sequenced on an Illumina MiSeq with the V2 300 kit, and 150 bp paired-end reads were generated. Per the source publication's procedure: FastQC version 0.11.8 was used to assess read quality. Using MiXCR version 3.0.3, reads were aligned to GenBank TRG or TRD reference genes to build the CDR3 sequences. Apart from TRDD assembly using 3 rather than 5 consecutive nucleotides, MiXCR was run with default parameters. Repertoire analyses, including normalized Shannon-Wiener diversity, clonotype tracking and multidimensional scaling, were performed with VDJtools version 1.2.1 under default settings. Out-of-frame CDR3 sequences and those containing stop codons were excluded from analysis. TCRdb called clones afresh from the public reads with CATT; identical DNA rows were later merged. These V and J calls are TCRdb output, not the study's own analysis. This sample holds about 700 delta-chain clones; 45% to 55% were observed only once. Jointly, the top ten make up 24% of the sample.

This receptor was identified in an adult in good health. The chain is assembled from TRDV2 and TRDJ1; TRDD3 is perhaps the D gene, given 6 matching bases. The sequences come from gamma-delta T cells from peripheral blood expanded in culture, collected from an in vitro culture stimulated with HMBPP. The DNA sequence is given as TGTGCCTGTGACACCGTTGGGGGCGACCATAAACTCATCTTT. This sequence encodes CACDTVGGDHKLIF.